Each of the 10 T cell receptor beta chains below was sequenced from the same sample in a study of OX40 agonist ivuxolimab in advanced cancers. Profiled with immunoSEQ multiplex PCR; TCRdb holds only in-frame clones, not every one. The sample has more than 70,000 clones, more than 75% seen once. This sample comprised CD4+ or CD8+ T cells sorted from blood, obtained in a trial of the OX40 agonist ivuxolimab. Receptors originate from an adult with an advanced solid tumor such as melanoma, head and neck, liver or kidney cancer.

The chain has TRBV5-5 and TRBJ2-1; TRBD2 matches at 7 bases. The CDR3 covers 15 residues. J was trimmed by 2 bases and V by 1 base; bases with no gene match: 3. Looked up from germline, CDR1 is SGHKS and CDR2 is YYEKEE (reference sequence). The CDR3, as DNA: TGTGCCAGCAGCTTGTTTCTAGCGGCCTACAATGAGCAGTTCTTC. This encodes CASSLFLAAYNEQFF.

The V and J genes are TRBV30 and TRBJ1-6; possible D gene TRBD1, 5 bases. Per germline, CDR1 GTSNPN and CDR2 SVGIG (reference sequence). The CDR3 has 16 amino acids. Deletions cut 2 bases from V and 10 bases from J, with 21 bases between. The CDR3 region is CAWSRRGSAPPSPLHF. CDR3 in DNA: TGTGCCTGGAGTCGTAGGGGTTCAGCTCCACCCTCACCCCTCCACTTT.

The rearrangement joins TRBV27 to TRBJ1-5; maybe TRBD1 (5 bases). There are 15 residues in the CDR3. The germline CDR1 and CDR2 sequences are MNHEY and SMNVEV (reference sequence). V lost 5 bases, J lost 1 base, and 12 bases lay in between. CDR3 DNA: TGTGCCAGCAGTCCGTACAAGGGGAGCAATCAGCCCCAGCATTTT. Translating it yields CASSPYKGSNQPQHF.

The CDR3 here is CASSTTGIPSTDTQYF. Here the CDR3 DNA reads TGTGCCAGCAGTACTACAGGAATCCCATCAACAGATACGCAGTATTTT. The rearrangement joins TRBV7-3 to TRBJ2-3; D is possibly TRBD1 (5 bases). Germline CDR1 and CDR2: SGHTA and FQGTGA. V was shortened by 6 bases and J by 3 bases, with 19 bases between the two germline ends. The CDR3 is 16 residues long.

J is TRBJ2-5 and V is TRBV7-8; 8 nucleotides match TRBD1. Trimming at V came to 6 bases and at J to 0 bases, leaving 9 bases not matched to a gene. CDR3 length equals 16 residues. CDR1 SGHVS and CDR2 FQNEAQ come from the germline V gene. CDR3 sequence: CASRQPGQADQETQYF. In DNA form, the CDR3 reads TGTGCCAGCAGACAACCGGGACAGGCGGACCAAGAGACCCAGTACTTC.

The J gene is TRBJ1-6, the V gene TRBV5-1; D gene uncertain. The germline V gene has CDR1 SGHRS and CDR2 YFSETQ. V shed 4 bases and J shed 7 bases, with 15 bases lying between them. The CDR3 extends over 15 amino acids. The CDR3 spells CASSPGGEVNSPLHF. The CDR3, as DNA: TGCGCCAGCAGCCCCGGTGGTGAGGTAAATTCACCCCTCCACTTT.

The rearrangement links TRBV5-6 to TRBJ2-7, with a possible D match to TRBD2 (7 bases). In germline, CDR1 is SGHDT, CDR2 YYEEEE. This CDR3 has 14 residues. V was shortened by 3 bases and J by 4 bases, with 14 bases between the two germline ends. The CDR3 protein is CASSWRGGSYEQYF. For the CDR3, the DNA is TGTGCCAGCAGCTGGAGGGGGGGCTCGTACGAGCAGTACTTC.

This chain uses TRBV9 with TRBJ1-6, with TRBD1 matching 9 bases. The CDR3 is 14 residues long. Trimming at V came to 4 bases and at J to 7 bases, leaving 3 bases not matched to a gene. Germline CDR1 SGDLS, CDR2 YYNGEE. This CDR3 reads CASSSGTGNSPLHF. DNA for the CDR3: TGTGCCAGCAGCTCTGGGACAGGGAATTCACCCCTCCACTTT.

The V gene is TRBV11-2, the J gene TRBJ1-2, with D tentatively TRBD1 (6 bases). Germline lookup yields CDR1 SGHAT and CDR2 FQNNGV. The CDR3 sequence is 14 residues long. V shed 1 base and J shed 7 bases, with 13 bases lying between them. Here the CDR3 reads CASSLGGGIGGYTF. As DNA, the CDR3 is TGTGCCAGCAGCTTAGGTGGGGGCATTGGTGGCTACACCTTC.

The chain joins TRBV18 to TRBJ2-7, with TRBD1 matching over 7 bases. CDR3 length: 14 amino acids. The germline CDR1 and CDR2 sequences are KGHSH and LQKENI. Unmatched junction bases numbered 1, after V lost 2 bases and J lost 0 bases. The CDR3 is CASSPRDSSYEQYF. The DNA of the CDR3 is TGTGCCAGCTCACCAAGGGACAGCTCCTACGAGCAGTACTTC.